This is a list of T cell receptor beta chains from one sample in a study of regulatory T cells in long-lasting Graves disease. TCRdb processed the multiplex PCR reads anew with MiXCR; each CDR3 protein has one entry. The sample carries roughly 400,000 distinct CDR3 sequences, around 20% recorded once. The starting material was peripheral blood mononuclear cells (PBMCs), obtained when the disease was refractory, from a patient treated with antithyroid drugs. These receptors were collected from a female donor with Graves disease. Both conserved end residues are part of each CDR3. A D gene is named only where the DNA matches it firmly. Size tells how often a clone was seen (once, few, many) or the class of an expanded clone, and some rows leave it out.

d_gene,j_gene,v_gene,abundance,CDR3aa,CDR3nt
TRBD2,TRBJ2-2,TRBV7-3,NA,CASSLQGFSGRRTGELFF,TGTGCCAGCAGCTTACAAGGGTTTAGCGGGAGACGGACCGGGGAGCTGTTTTTT
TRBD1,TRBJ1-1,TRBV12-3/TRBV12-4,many,CASSPGTVTLNTEAFF,TGTGCCAGCAGTCCCGGGACAGTCACTCTGAACACTGAAGCTTTCTTT
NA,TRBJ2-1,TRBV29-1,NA,CSVDRVAGEGVNEQFF,TGCAGCGTCGACAGGGTGGCGGGAGAAGGTGTCAATGAGCAGTTCTTC
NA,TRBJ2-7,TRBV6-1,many,CASRDGIDNTRQYF,TGTGCCAGCAGGGATGGGATAGACAATACGAGGCAGTACTTC
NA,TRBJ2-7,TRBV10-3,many,CAISENRVPYEQYF,TGTGCCATCAGTGAAAACAGGGTCCCCTACGAGCAGTACTTC
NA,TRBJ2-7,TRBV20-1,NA,CSASVRAYYEQYF,TGCAGTGCTAGTGTCCGGGCCTACTACGAGCAGTACTTC
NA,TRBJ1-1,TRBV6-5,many,CASSYWGNTEAFF,TGTGCCAGCAGTTACTGGGGGAACACTGAAGCTTTCTTT
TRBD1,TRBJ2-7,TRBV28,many,CASSDRVYEQYF,TGTGCCAGCAGTGACAGGGTCTACGAGCAGTACTTC
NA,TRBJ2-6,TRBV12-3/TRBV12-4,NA,CASSFHRVESGANVLTF,TGTGCCAGCAGTTTTCACAGGGTAGAATCTGGGGCCAACGTCCTGACTTTC
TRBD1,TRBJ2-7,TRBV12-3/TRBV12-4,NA,CASSTAGTGFVEQYF,TGTGCCAGCAGTACAGCCGGGACAGGGTTCGTCGAGCAGTACTTC
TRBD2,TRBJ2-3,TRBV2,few,CASRGLAGETDTQYF,TGTGCCAGCAGGGGACTAGCGGGAGAGACGGATACGCAGTATTTT
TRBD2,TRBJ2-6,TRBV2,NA,CARTSGRAEGANVLTF,TGTGCCAGAACTAGCGGGAGGGCGGAAGGGGCCAACGTCCTGACTTTC
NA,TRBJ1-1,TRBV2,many,CASSEGTVPEDTEAFF,TGTGCCAGCAGTGAAGGGACAGTCCCGGAGGACACTGAAGCTTTCTTT
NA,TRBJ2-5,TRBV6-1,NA,CASSEAITVYETQYF,TGTGCCAGCAGTGAAGCGATAACAGTTTATGAGACCCAGTACTTC
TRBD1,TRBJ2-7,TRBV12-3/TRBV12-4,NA,CASSLQGQLTYEQYF,TGTGCCAGCAGTTTACAGGGACAGCTAACCTACGAGCAGTACTTC
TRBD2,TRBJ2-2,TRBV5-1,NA,CASEAGEGTGELFF,TGCGCCAGCGAGGCGGGAGAGGGGACCGGGGAGCTGTTTTTT